This T cell receptor beta chain derives from a study of blood T cell repertoires in COVID-19. Study context: Italy, Spain and the United States were the sources of the convalescent and acute COVID-19 samples. T cells, B-cell-depleted T cells, or PBMCs provided the cDNA or gDNA that served as material.

Original processing notes: Quantification of nucleated cells was approximated via reference gene primer amplification. TCRdb keeps only in-frame clones here, not all; method: immunoSEQ multiplex PCR. V and J calls and clone size come straight from that table; D and trimming were deduced from the DNA. The table records about 220,000 clones, 80% of them present only once. Germline assignment: CDR1 SGHTA and CDR2 FQGNSA. Between the trimmed V and J ends, which lost 3 bases and 0 bases, there was a span of 9 bases. The CDR3 has 14 amino acids. The V call is TRBV7-2, the J call TRBJ2-7; D may be TRBD2 (6 bases). The sequencing input was peripheral blood. The clonotype was recovered from a human donor in a cohort sampled during active COVID-19. DNA of the CDR3: TGTGCCAGCAGCTTGCAGCGGGCCTCCTACGAGCAGTACTTC. Translating gives CASSLQRASYEQYF.